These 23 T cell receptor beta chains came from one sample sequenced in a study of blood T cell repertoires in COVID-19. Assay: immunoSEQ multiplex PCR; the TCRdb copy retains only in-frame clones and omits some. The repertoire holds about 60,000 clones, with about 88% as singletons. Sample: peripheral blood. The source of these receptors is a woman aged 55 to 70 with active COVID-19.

The CDR3 is CASSLDNQETQYF. CDR3 nucleotides: TGTGCCAGCAGCCTGGACAACCAAGAGACCCAGTACTTC. The chain recombines TRBV11-3 with TRBJ2-5, with D possibly matching TRBD1 (5 bases). CDR3 length: 13 residues. Looked up from germline, CDR1 is SGHNT and CDR2 is YENEEA. Trimming took off 5 bases at V and 0 bases at J, with 7 bases between the two ends.

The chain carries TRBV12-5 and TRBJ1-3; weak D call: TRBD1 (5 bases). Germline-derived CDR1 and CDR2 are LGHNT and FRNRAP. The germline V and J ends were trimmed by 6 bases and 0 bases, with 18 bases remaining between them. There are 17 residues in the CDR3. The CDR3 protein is CASGYNPGLNSGNTIYF. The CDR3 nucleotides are TGTGCTAGTGGCTATAATCCGGGACTGAACTCTGGAAACACCATATATTTT.

CDR3 sequence reads: CASSPLSREDEQFF. The CDR3 bases are TGTGCCAGCTCACCATTGTCCCGAGAGGATGAGCAGTTCTTC. This chain links TRBV18 with TRBJ2-1; D remains ambiguous. Trimming stripped 2 bases from V and 8 bases from J, with 13 bases between. This CDR3 contains 14 residues. CDR1 and CDR2 from the germline V gene are KGHSH and LQKENI.

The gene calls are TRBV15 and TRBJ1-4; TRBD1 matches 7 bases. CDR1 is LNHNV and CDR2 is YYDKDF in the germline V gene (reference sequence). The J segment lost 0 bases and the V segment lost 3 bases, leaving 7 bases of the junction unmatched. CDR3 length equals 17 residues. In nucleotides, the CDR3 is TGTGCCACCAGCAGTACCGGGACAGCGGCAACTAATGAAAAACTGTTTTTT. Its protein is CATSSTGTAATNEKLFF.

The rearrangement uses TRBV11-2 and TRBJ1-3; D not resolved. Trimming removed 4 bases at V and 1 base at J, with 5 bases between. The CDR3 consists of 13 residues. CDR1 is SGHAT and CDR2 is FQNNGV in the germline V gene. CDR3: CASSYESGNTIYF. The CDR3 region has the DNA TGTGCCAGCAGCTACGAGTCTGGAAACACCATATATTTT.

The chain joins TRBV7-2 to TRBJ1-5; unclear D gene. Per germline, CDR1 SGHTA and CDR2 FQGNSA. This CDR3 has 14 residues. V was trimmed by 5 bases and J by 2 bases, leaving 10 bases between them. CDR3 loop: CASSLRTGNQPQHF. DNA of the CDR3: TGTGCCAGCAGCCTTAGGACTGGCAATCAGCCCCAGCATTTT.

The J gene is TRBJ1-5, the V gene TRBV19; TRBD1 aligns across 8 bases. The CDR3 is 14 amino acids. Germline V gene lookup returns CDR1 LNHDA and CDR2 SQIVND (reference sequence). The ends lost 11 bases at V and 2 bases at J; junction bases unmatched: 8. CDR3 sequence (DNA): TGTGCCGCTAACCAGGGGGCCCGCAATCAGCCCCAGCATTTT. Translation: CAANQGARNQPQHF.

For the CDR3, the DNA is TGTGCCAGCTCCCGGGGACAGATCAGAGATGAAAAACTGTTTTTT. As protein: CASSRGQIRDEKLFF. The genes are TRBV18 and TRBJ1-4; 7 bases match TRBD1. From germline, CDR1 is KGHSH and CDR2 LQKENI. V was clipped by 6 bases and J by 6 bases; unmatched bases: 10. This CDR3 comprises 15 residues.

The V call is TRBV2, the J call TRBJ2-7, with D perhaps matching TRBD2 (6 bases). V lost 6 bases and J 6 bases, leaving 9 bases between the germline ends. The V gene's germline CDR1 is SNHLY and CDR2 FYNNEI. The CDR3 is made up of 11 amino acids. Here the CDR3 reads CASSYSGEQYF. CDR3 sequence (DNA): TGTGCCAGCAGCTATAGCGGCGAGCAGTACTTC.

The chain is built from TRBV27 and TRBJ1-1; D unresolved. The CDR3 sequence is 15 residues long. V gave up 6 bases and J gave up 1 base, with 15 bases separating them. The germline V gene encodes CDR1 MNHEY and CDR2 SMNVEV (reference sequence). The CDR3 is CASSSPVRANTEAFF. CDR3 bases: TGTGCCAGCAGCTCACCCGTGAGGGCGAACACTGAAGCTTTCTTT.

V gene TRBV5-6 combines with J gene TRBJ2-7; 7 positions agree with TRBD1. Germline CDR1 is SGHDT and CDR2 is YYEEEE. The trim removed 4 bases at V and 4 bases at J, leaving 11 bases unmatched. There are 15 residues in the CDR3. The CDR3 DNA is TGTGCCAGCAGCATGATAGACAGGGATGGTTACGAGCAGTACTTC. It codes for CASSMIDRDGYEQYF.

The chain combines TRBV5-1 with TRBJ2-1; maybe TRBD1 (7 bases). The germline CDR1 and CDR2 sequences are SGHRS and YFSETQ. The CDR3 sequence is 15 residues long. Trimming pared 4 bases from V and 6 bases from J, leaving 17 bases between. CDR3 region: CASSGRGEPSNEQFF. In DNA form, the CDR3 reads TGCGCCAGCAGCGGCAGGGGGGAGCCCTCCAATGAGCAGTTCTTC. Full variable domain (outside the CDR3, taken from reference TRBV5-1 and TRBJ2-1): KAGVTQTPRYLIKTRGQQVTLSCSPISGHRSVSWYQQTPGQGLQFLFEYFSETQRNKGNFPGRFSGRQFSNSRSEMNVSTLELGDSALYLCASSGRGEPSNEQFFGPGTRLTVL.

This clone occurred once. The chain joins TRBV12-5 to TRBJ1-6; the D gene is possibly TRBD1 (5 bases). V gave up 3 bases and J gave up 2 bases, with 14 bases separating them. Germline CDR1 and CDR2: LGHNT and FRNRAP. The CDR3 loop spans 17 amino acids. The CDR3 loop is CASGFPRGRPYNSPLHF. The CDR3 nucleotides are TGTGCTAGTGGTTTCCCCCGGGGGAGACCCTATAATTCACCCCTCCACTTT.

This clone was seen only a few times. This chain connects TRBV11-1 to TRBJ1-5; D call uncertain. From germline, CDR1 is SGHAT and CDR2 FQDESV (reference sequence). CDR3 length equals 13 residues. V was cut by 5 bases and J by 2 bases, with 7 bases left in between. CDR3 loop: CASSPSGNQPQHF. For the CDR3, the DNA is TGTGCCAGCAGCCCCTCCGGCAATCAGCCCCAGCATTTT.

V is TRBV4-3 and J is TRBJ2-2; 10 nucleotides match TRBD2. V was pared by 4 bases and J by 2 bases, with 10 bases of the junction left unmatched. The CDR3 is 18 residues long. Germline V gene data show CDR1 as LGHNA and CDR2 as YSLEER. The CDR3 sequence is CASSRLWASGGNTGELFF. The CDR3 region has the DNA TGCGCCAGCAGCCGCTTGTGGGCTAGCGGGGGCAACACCGGGGAGCTGTTTTTT.

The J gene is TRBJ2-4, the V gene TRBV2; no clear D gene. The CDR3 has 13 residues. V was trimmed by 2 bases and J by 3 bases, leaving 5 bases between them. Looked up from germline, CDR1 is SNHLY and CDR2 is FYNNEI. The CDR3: CASSEMSKNIQYF. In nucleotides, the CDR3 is TGTGCCAGCAGTGAAATGAGCAAAAACATTCAGTACTTC.

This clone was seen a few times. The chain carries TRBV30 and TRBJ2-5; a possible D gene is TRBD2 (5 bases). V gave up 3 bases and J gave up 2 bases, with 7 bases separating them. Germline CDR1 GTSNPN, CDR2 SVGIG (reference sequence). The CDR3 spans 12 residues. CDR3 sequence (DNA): TGTGCCTGGAGACTAGAACAAGAGACCCAGTACTTC. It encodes CAWRLEQETQYF. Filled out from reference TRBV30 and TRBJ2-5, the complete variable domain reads SQTIHQWPATLVQPVGSPLSLECTVEGTSNPNLYWYRQAAGRGLQLLFYSVGIGQISSEVPQNLSASRPQDRQFILSSKKLLLSDSGFYLCAWRLEQETQYFGPGTRLLVL.

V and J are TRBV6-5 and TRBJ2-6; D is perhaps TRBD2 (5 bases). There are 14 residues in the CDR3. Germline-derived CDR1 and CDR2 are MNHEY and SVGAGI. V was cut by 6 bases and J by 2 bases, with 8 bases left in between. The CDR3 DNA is TGTGCCAGCAGGAGGGATACTGGGGCCAACGTCCTGACTTTC. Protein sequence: CASRRDTGANVLTF.

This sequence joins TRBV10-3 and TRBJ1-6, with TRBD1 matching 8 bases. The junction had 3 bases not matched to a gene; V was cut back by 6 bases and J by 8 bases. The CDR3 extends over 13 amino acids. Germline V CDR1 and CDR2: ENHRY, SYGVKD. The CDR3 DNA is TGTGCCATCAGGGACAGGGTAGATTCACCCCTCCACTTT. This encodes CAIRDRVDSPLHF.

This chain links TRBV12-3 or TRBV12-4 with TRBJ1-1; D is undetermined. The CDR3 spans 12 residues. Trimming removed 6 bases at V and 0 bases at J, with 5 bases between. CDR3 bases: TGTGCCAGCAGCACAGTGAACACTGAAGCTTTCTTT. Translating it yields CASSTVNTEAFF.

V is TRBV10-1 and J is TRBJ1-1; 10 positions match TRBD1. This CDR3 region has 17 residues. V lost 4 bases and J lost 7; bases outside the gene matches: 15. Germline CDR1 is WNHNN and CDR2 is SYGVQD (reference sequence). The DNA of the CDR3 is TGCGCCAGCAGTGGTTCCGGGACAGGGGTTTTAGAAGATGAAGCTTTCTTT. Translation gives CASSGSGTGVLEDEAFF.

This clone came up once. CDR3 in amino acids: CASSLGLTADTEAFF. CDR3 bases: TGTGCCAGCAGCTTGGGACTCACGGCGGACACTGAAGCTTTCTTT. The chain joins TRBV5-4 to TRBJ1-1; no firm D call. The CDR3 spans 15 residues. Trimming pared 0 bases from V and 3 bases from J, leaving 12 bases between. Germline V lookup: CDR1 SGHNT, CDR2 YYREEE (reference sequence).

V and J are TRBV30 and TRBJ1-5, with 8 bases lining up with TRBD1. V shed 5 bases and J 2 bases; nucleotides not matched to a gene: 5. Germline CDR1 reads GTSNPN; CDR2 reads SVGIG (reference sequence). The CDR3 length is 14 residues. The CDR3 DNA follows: TGTGCCTGGGACGAGGGACAGGGCAATCAGCCCCAGCATTTT. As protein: CAWDEGQGNQPQHF.